This TCR beta chain was sequenced during a study of T cell responses to AZD1222 COVID-19 vaccine (dated by TCRdb to the early 2020s). With regard to the full study: TCR sequencing was performed for about 250 trial participants, of whom 200 to 220 were given two doses of AZD1222 and approximately 26 were given two doses of MenACWY control vaccine. Enrollment into the trials was organized by age into subgroups of 18-55, 56-69 and 70-plus years, and those subgroups contained approximately 150, 30 and 60 TCR-sequenced participants, respectively.

The CDR3 regions of human TCRbeta chains were analyzed by immunosequencing. Per the authors' processing: Repertoire TCRs were checked for matches against a reference library of SARS-CoV-2-specific TCRs that had been generated using the MIRA antigen-specificity platform. Breadth was defined as the fraction of unique TCRs that were SARS-CoV-2-associated, and depth was defined as the fraction of total T cells that were SARS-CoV-2-associated. Using the MIRA data, every spike-specific TCR was mapped to the spike region that the TCR reacted to and assigned to either a CD4 or a CD8 class. Log10-transformed breadth and depth values were compared by one-way ANOVA with Sidak's multiple comparisons tests. The source is immuneACCESS, and TCRdb retained only in-frame sequences with V and J called. Part of the clones is not carried over; for the studies checked, unresolved V genes explain less than half of this, and the remainder is unexplained. The DNA was the basis for D and trimming; V, J and clone size are from that table. The sample contains around 140,000 clones, around 90% of them found a single time. The ten largest clonotypes hold 1% to 1.4% of the sample.

Overall study results and their limits: Because no day 14 peak-response samples were available, repertoires were characterized only after the peak T cell response. The whole spike protein was spanned by vaccine-associated CD4 TCRs, and dominant responses were seen in regions 160-218 and 743-854. A significant rise in spike-specific TCR breadth and depth was observed after two AZD1222 doses relative to day 0 and relative to MenACWY recipients. The 56-69-year group was small, and its depth increase did not reach significance, likely because of low power. Conclusions about previously exposed vaccinees are limited, since just five to seven AZD1222 recipients were seropositive for SARS-CoV-2 at baseline. Participants were mostly white British, with more females than males. The authors suggested clonal diversity may have been underestimated. Nearly half of unique spike-specific TCRs reportedly recognized epitopes outside regions mutated in the B.1.351 and B.1.1.7 variants.

The sample's time point, from its label and the paper: about 28 days (+/-7) after the second vaccine dose. AZD1222 recipients given second doses at about 4 weeks or at about 12 weeks were pooled, since spike-specific TCR depth and breadth were not found to differ between the two schedules. Samples from vaccinated people were obtained from the UK trials COV001 and COV002, which included a single-blind randomized controlled phase 2/3 trial of AZD1222 (ChAdOx1 nCoV-19) in healthy adults. For TCRbeta chain sequencing, PBMC samples were collected from trial participants at day 0 and at day 28 after the second dose. Concerning this clone itself: What this receptor recognizes is not known. Base qualities are missing; no much larger clone stands one base away.

The sequences come from peripheral blood, collected 28 days after the second AZD1222 dose. The clonotype originates from an adult who received the AZD1222 COVID-19 vaccine.

Read as DNA, the sequence is TGTGCCAGCAGCACAGGTGGGGGGACAGATACGCAGTATTTT. Its amino acids are CASSTGGGTDTQYF. The rearrangement combines TRBV5-6 with TRBJ2-3, and TRBD2 may be the D gene, going by 6 matching bases. The CDR3, from cysteine to phenylalanine, totals 14 residues. The read is trimmed to its CDR3 DNA, 42 bases read in frame from base 1. Relative to germline, V is 4 bases shorter and J is 3 bases shorter, with 12 bases between their ends. Reading the germline V gene gives CDR1 SGHDT and CDR2 YYEEEE.